This T cell receptor (beta chain) was retrieved from a study of T-cell memory formation after mild COVID-19. TCRdb independently ran MiXCR on the 5' RACE reads; one entry per CDR3 protein. The table includes about 82,000 distinct CDR3 sequences, less than 15% detected once. Germline V gene lookup returns CDR1 SEHNR and CDR2 FQNEAQ (reference sequence). The junction had 7 bases not matched to a gene; V was cut back by 4 bases and J by 2 bases. This CDR3 has 15 amino acids. This clonotype was observed a few times. Material for sequencing was PBMCs or a T cell subset sorted from them (not recorded which). The chain joins TRBV7-9 to TRBJ2-5; 7 nucleotides line up with TRBD1. This TCR was recovered from a young man who had mild COVID-19 (a few samples of this study predate the infection). Cell type and time point are not known. For the CDR3, the DNA is TGTGCCAGCAGCTGGCTTTTGGGACAGCAAGAGACCCAGTACTTC. Translated: CASSWLLGQQETQYF.